A single T cell receptor beta chain is shown here with its context. V was shortened by 5 bases and J by 5 bases, with 5 bases between the two germline ends. The CDR3 is made up of 11 amino acids. The V gene's germline CDR1 is SEHNR and CDR2 FQNEAQ (reference sequence). Deep was the level used in running the assay. The data were produced by immunoSEQ multiplex PCR, yet TCRdb's version contains in-frame clones alone and is incomplete. The sample has fewer than 3 million clones; just under 95% are singletons. The data were taken from a study of shared clonotypes between healthy human individuals. The V gene is TRBV7-9, the J gene TRBJ2-3; D not resolved. Specimen: naive CD4+ T cells from PBMCs. Subset meaning: CD45RA+ positively selected. This receptor was identified in a man between 18 and 35 years old in good health. Some clones in this sample may be carry-over from other donors' samples. The CDR3 loop reads CASSTRDTQYF. In nucleotides, the CDR3 is TGTGCCAGCAGCACAAGAGATACGCAGTATTTT.